This TCR beta chain emerged from a study of blood T cell repertoires in COVID-19. Whole-study context: Sites in the United States, Italy and Spain provided acute and convalescent COVID-19 samples. T cells, B-cell-depleted T cells, or PBMCs provided the cDNA or gDNA that served as material.

Authors' methods: Nucleated cell number was recorded as an estimate derived from reference gene primer amplification. The assay was immunoSEQ multiplex PCR, and TCRdb's table has in-frame clones only and misses some. V, J and clone size were drawn from that table, and D and trimming were deduced from the DNA. The sample records about 44,000 clones, approximately 89% being singletons. CDR1 SGHRS and CDR2 YFSETQ come from the germline V gene. The CDR3 is 15 amino acids. Trimming cost V 4 bases and J 1 base; bases outside gene matches: 6. This rearrangement joins TRBV5-1 to TRBJ1-1; TRBD1 aligns across 8 bases. The sequenced sample was peripheral blood. The sequence came from a woman between 40 and 55 years old with acute or convalescent COVID-19. The chain's CDR3 is CASSVGTGGNTEAFF. The CDR3 DNA reads TGCGCCAGCAGCGTAGGGACAGGAGGGAACACTGAAGCTTTCTTT.